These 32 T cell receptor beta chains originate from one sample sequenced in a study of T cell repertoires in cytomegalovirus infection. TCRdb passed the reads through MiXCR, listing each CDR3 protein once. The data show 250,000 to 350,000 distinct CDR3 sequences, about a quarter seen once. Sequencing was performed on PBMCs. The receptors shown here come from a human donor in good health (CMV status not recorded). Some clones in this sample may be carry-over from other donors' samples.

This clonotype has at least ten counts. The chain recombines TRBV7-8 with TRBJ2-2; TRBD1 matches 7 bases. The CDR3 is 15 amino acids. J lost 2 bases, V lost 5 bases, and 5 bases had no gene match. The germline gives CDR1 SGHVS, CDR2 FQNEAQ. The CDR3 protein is CASSLRDRNTGELFF. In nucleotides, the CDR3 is TGTGCCAGCAGCCTACGGGACAGAAACACCGGGGAGCTGTTTTTT.

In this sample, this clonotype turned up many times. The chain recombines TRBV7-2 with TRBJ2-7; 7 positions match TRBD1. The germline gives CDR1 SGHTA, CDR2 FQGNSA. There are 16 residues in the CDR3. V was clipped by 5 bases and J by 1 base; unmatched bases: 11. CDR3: CASSVTGTAYSYEQYF. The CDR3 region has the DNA TGTGCCAGCAGCGTCACCGGGACAGCTTATTCCTACGAGCAGTACTTC.

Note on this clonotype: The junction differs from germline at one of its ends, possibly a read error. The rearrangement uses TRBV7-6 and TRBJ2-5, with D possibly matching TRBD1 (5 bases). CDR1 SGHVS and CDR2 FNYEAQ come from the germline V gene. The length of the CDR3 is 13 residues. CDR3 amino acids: CASSLIGEETQYF. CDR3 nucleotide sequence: TGTGCTAGCAGCCTTATAGGGGAAGAGACCCAGTACTTC.

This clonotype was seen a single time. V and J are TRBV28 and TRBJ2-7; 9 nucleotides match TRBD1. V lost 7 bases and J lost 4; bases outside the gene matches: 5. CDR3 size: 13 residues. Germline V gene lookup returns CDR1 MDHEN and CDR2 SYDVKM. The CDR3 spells CASTTGGAYEQYF. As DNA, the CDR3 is TGTGCCAGCACCACAGGGGGCGCGTACGAGCAGTACTTC.

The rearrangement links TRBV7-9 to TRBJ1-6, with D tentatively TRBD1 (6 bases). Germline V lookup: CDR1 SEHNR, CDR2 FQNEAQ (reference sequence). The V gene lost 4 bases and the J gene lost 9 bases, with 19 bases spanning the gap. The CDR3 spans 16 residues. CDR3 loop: CASSSFGRGYGSPLHF. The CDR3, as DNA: TGTGCCAGCAGCTCATTCGGCAGGGGATACGGTTCACCCCTCCACTTT.

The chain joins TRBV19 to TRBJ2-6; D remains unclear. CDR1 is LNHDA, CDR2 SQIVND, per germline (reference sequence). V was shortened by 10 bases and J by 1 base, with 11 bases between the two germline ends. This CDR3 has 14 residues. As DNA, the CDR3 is TGTGCCACTGCGCGAGGATCTGGGGCCAACGTCCTGACTTTC. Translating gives CATARGSGANVLTF.

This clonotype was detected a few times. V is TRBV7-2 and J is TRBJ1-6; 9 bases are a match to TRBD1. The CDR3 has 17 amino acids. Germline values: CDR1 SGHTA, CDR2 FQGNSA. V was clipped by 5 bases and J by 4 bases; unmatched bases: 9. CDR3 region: CASSLIQGAKYNSPLHF. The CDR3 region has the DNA TGTGCCAGCAGCCTTATACAGGGGGCTAAGTATAATTCACCCCTCCACTTT.

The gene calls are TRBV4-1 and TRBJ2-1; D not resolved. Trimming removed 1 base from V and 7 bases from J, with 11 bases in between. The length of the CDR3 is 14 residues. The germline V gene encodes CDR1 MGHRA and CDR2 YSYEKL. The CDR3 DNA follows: TGCGCCAGCAGCCAAGTCGGTAGCCTGAATGAGCAGTTCTTC. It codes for CASSQVGSLNEQFF.

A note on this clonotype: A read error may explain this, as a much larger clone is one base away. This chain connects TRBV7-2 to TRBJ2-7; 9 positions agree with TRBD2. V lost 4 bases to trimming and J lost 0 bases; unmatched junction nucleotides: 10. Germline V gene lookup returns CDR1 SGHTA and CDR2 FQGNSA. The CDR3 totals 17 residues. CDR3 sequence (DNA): TGTGCCAGCAGCTATAGCCCTAGCGGGGCCTCCTCCTACGAGCAGTACTTC. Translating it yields CASSYSPSGASSYEQYF.

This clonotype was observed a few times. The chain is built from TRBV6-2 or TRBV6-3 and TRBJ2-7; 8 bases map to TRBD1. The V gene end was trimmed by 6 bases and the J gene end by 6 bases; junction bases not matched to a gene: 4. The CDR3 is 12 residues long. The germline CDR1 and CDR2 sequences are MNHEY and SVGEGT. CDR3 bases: TGTGCCAGCAGCATCGGGACAGGCGAGCAGTACTTC. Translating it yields CASSIGTGEQYF.

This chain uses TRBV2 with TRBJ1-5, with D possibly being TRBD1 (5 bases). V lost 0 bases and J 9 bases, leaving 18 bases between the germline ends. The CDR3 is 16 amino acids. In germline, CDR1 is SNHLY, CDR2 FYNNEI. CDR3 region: CASSEARQGHGGPQHF. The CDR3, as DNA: TGTGCCAGCAGTGAAGCGCGGCAGGGCCACGGGGGGCCCCAGCATTTT.

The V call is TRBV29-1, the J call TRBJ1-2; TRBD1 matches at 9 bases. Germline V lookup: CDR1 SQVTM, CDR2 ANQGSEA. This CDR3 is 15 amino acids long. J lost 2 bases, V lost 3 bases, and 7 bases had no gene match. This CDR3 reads CSVDMWDRANYGYTF. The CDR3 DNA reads TGCAGCGTTGATATGTGGGACAGGGCAAACTATGGCTACACCTTC.

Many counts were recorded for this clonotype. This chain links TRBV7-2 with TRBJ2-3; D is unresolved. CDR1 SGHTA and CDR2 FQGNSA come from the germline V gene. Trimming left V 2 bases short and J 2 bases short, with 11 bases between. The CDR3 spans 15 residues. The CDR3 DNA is TGTGCCAGCAGCTTAAGACTCTCCAACACAGATACGCAGTATTTT. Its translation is CASSLRLSNTDTQYF.

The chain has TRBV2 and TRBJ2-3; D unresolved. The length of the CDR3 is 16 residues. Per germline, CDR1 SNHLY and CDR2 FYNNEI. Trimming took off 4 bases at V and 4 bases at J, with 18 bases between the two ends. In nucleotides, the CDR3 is TGTGCCAGCAGTGCTACGGATCCGGCAGCATCAGATACGCAGTATTTT. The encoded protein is CASSATDPAASDTQYF.

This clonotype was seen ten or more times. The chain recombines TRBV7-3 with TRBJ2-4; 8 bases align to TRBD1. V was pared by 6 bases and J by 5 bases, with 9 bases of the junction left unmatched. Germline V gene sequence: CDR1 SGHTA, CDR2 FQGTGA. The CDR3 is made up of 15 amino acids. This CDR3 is CASSLQGGRENIQYF. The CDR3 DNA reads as TGTGCCAGCAGTTTACAGGGGGGTCGGGAAAACATTCAGTACTTC. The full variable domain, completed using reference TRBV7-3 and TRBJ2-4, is GAGVSQTPSNKVTEKGKYVELRCDPISGHTALYWYRQSLGQGPEFLIYFQGTGAADDSGLPNDRFFAVRPEGSVSTLKIQRTERGDSAVYLCASSLQGGRENIQYFGAGTRLSVL.

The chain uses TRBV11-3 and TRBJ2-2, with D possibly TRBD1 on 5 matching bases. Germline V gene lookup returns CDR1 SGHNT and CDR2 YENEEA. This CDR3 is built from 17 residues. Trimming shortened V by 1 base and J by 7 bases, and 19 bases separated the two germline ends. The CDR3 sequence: CASSLGEGRRQGGELFF. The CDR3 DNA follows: TGTGCCAGCAGCTTAGGAGAAGGCAGGCGGCAGGGCGGGGAGCTGTTTTTT. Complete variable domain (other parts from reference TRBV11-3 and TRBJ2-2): EAGVVQSPRYKIIEKKQPVAFWCNPISGHNTLYWYLQNLGQGPELLIRYENEEAVDDSQLPKDRFSAERLKGVDSTLKIQPAELGDSAVYLCASSLGEGRRQGGELFFGEGSRLTVL.

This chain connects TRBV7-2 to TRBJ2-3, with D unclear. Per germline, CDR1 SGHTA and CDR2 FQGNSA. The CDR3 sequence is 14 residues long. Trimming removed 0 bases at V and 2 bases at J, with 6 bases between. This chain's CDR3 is CASSLATDTDTQYF. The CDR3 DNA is TGTGCCAGCAGCTTAGCGACCGACACAGATACGCAGTATTTT.

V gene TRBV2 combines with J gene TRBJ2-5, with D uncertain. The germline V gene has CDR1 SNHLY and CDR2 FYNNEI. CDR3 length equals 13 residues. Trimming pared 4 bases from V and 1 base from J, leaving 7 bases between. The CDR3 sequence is CASSGNTQETQYF. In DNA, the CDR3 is TGTGCCAGCAGTGGTAACACCCAAGAGACCCAGTACTTC.

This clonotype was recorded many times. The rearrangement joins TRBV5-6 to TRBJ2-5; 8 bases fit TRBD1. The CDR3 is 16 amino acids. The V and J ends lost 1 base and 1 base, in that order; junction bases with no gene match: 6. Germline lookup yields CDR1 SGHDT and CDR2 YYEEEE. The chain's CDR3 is CASSLMQGATQETQYF. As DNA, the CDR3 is TGTGCCAGCAGCTTGATGCAGGGGGCCACCCAAGAGACCCAGTACTTC.

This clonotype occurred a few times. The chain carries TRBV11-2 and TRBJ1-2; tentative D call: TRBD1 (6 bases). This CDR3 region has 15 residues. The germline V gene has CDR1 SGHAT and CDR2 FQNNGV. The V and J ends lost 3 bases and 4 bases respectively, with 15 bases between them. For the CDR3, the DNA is TGTGCCAGCAGCTTTCCGGGACAACATATCTATGGCTACACCTTC. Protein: CASSFPGQHIYGYTF.

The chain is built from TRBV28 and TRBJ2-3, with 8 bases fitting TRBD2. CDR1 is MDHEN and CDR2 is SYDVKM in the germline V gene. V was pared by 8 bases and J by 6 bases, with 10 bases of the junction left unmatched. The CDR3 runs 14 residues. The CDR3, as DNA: TGTGCCAGCCACAGACTAGCGCGAGAGGATACGCAGTATTTT. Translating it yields CASHRLAREDTQYF.

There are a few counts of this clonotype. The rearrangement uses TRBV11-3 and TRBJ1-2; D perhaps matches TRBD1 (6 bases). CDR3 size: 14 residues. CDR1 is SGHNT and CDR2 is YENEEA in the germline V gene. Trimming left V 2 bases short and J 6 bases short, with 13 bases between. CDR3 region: CASSLSRQAHGYTF. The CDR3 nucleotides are TGTGCCAGCAGCTTATCCCGACAGGCGCATGGCTACACCTTC.

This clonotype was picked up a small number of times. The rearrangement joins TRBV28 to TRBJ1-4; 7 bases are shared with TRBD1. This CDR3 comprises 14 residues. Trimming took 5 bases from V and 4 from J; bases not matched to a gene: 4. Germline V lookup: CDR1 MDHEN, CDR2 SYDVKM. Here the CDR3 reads CASSQGQFNEKLFF. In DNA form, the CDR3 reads TGTGCCAGCAGTCAGGGACAGTTTAATGAAAAACTGTTTTTT.

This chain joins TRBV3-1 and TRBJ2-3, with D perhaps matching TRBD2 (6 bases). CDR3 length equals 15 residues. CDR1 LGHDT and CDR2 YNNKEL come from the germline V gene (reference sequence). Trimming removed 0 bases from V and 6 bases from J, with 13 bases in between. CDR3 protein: CASSQDIGSSDTQYF. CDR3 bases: TGTGCCAGCAGCCAAGATATCGGGAGTAGCGATACGCAGTATTTT.

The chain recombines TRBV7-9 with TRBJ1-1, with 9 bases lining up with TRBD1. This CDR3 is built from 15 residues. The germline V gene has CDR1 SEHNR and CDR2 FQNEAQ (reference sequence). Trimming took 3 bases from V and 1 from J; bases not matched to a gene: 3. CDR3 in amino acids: CASSFLTGGNTEAFF. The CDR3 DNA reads TGTGCCAGCAGCTTCCTGACAGGGGGGAACACTGAAGCTTTCTTT. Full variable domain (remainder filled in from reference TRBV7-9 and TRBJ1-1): DTGVSQNPRHKITKRGQNVTFRCDPISEHNRLYWYRQTLGQGPEFLTYFQNEAQLEKSRLLSDRFSAERPKGSFSTLEIQRTEQGDSAMYLCASSFLTGGNTEAFFGQGTRLTVV.

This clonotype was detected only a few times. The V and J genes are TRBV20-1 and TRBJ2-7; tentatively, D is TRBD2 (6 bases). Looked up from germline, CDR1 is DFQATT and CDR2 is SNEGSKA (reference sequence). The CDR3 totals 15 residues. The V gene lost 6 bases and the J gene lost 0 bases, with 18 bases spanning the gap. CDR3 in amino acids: CSAVGLYRSSYEQYF. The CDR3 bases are TGCAGTGCCGTTGGACTATACAGGAGCTCCTACGAGCAGTACTTC.

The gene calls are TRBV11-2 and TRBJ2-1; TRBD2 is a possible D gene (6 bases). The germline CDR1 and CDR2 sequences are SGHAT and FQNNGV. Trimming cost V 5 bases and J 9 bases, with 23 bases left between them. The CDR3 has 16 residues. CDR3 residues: CASSPPRDSWRGEQFF. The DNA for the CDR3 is TGTGCCAGCAGCCCCCCCCGGGACTCCTGGCGGGGTGAGCAGTTCTTC.

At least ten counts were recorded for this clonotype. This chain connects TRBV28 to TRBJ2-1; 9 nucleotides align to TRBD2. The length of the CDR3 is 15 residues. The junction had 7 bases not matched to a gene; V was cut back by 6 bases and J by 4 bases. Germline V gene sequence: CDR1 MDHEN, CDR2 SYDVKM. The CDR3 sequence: CASSSLAGLYNEQFF. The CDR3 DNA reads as TGTGCCAGCAGCTCTCTAGCGGGGCTTTACAATGAGCAGTTCTTC.

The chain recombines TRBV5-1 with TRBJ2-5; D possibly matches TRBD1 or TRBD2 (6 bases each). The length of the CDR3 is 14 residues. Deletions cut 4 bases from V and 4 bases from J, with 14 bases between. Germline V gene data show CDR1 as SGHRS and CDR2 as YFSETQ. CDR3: CASSDSQGGETQYF. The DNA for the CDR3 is TGCGCCAGCAGCGATTCACAGGGAGGAGAGACCCAGTACTTC.

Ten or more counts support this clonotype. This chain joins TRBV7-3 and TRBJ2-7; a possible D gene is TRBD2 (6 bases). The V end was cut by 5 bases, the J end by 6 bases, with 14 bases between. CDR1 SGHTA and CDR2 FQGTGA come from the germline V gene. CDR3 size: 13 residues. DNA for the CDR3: TGTGCCAGCAGCCCCGGGAGATCCGGCGAGCAGTACTTC. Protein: CASSPGRSGEQYF.

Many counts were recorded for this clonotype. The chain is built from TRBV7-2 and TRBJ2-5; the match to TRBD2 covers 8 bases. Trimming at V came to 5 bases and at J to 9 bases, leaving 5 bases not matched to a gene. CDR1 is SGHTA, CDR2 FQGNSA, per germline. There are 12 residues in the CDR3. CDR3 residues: CASSDTLAAQYF. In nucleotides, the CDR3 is TGTGCCAGCAGCGATACACTAGCGGCCCAGTACTTC.

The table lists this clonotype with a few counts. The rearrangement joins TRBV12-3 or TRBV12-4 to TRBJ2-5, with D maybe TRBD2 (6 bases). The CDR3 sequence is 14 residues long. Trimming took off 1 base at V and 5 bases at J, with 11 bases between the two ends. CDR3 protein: CASSLDGGRETQYF. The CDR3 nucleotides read TGTGCCAGCAGTTTAGACGGGGGTAGGGAGACCCAGTACTTC.